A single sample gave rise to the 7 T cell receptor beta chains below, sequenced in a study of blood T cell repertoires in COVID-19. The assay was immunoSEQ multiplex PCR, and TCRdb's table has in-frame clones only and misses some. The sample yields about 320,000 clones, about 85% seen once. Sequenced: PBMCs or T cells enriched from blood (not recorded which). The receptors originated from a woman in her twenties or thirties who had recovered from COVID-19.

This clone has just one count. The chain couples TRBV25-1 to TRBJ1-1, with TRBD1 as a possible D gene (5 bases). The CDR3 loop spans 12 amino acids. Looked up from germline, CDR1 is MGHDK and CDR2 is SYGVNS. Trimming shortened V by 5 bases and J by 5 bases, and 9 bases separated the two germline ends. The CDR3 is CASSQGWTEAFF. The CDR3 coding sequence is TGTGCCAGCAGTCAGGGCTGGACTGAAGCTTTCTTT.

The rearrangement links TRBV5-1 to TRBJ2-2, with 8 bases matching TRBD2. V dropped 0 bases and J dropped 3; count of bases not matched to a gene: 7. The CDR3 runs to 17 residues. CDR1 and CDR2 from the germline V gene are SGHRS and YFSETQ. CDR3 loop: CASSLDQRGFHTGELFF. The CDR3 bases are TGCGCCAGCAGCTTGGATCAGCGGGGGTTCCACACCGGGGAGCTGTTTTTT.

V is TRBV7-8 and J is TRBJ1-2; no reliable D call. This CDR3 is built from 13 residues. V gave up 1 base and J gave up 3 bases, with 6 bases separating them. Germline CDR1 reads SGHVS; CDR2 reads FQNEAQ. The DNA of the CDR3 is TGTGCCAGCAGCTTAGGCCAGGACTATGGCTACACCTTC. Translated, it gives CASSLGQDYGYTF.

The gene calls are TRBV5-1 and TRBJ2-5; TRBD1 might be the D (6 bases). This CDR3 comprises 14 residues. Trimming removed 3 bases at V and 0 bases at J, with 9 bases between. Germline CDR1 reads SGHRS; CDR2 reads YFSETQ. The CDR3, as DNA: TGCGCCAGCAGCTCCGGACAGCACCAAGAGACCCAGTACTTC. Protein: CASSSGQHQETQYF.

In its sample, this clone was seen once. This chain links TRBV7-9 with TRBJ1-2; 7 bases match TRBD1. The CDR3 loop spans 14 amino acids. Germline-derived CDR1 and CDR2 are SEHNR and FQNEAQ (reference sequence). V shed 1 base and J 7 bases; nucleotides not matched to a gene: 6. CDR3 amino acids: CASSLETGRLGYTF. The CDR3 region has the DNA TGTGCCAGCAGCTTAGAGACAGGGAGGCTTGGCTACACCTTC.

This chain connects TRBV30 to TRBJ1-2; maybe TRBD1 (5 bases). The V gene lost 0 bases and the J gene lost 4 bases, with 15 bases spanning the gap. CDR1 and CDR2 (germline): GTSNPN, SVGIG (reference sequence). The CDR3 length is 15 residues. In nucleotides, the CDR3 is TGTGCCTGGAGTGTACTGCACGGGGGTGGCTATGGCTACACCTTC. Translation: CAWSVLHGGGYGYTF.

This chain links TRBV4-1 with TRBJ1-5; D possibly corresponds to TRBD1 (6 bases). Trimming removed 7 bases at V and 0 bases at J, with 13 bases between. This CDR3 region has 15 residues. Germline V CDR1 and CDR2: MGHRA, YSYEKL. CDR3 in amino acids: CASTTVQGSNQPQHF. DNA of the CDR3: TGCGCCAGCACCACCGTACAGGGTAGCAATCAGCCCCAGCATTTT.